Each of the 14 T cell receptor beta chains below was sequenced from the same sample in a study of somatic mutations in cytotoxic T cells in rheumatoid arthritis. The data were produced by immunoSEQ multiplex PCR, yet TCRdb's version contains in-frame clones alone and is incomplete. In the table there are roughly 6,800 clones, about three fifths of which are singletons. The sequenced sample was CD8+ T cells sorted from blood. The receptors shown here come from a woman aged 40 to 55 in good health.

The CDR3 reads CASSFGDLGYEQYF. DNA for the CDR3: TGTGCCAGCAGTTTTGGAGATCTGGGCTACGAGCAGTACTTC. V gene TRBV27 combines with J gene TRBJ2-7, with D unclear. The germline V gene has CDR1 MNHEY and CDR2 SMNVEV (reference sequence). V dropped 3 bases and J dropped 3 bases, with 12 bases sitting between them. This CDR3 has 14 residues.

The CDR3, as DNA: TGTGCCAGCAGCTTAGTAGCGGGAGTTTCAGATACGCAGTATTTT. It encodes CASSLVAGVSDTQYF. V and J are TRBV11-3 and TRBJ2-3, with 9 bases matching TRBD2. V trimming: 1 base; J trimming: 4 bases; junction bases outside the gene matches: 3. The CDR3 covers 15 residues. The germline V gene has CDR1 SGHNT and CDR2 YENEEA. The entire variable domain, with the rest obtained from reference TRBV11-3 and TRBJ2-3, is as follows: EAGVVQSPRYKIIEKKQPVAFWCNPISGHNTLYWYLQNLGQGPELLIRYENEEAVDDSQLPKDRFSAERLKGVDSTLKIQPAELGDSAVYLCASSLVAGVSDTQYFGPGTRLTVL.

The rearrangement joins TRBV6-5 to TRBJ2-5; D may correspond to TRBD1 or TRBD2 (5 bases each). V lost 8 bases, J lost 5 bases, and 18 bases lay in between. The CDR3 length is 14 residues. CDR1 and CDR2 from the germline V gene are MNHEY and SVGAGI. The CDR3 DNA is TGTGCCAGCTCAAGAGCCCGGGGCCGGGAGACCCAGTACTTC. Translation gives CASSRARGRETQYF.

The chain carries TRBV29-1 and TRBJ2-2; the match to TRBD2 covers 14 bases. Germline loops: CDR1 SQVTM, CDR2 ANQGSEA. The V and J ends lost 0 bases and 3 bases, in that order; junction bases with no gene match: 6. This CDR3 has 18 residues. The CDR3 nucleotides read TGCAGCGTTGAAGACCCGGGACTAGCGGGAGTGTACACCGGGGAGCTGTTTTTT. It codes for CSVEDPGLAGVYTGELFF.

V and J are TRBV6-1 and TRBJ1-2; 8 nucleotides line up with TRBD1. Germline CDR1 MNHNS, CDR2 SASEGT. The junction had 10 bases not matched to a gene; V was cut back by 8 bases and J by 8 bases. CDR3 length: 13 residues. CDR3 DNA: TGTGCCAGCGAAGAATGGACAGGGATGGGCTACACCTTC. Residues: CASEEWTGMGYTF.

CDR3 sequence (DNA): TGTGCCTGGAGCGACTCGAGGGGCTTAGGAGCTTTCTTT. Residues: CAWSDSRGLGAFF. This chain links TRBV30 with TRBJ1-1, with a possible D match to TRBD1 (5 bases). Trimming shortened V by 3 bases and J by 10 bases, and 18 bases separated the two germline ends. CDR3 length: 13 amino acids. Germline assignment: CDR1 GTSNPN and CDR2 SVGIG (reference sequence).

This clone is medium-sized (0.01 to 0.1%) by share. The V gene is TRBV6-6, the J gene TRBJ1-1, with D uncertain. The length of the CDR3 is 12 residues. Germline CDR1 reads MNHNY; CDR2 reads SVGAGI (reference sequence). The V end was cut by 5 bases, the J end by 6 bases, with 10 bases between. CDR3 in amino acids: CASSGDAPEAFF. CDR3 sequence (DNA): TGTGCCAGCAGTGGGGATGCCCCTGAAGCTTTCTTT.

This chain's CDR3 is CASSLPSWGKAGEQYF. DNA for the CDR3: TGTGCCAGCAGCTTACCCTCTTGGGGAAAGGCCGGCGAGCAGTACTTC. V and J are TRBV7-8 and TRBJ2-7; D gene ambiguous. Germline CDR1 SGHVS, CDR2 FQNEAQ. The CDR3 is 16 residues long. Trimming left V 2 bases short and J 6 bases short, with 20 bases between.

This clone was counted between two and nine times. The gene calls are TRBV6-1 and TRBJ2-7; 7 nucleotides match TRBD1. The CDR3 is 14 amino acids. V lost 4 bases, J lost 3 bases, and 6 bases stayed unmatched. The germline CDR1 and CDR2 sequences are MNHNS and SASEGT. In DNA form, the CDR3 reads TGTGCCAGCAGTGGACAGGGTTACGACTACGAGCAGTACTTC. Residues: CASSGQGYDYEQYF.

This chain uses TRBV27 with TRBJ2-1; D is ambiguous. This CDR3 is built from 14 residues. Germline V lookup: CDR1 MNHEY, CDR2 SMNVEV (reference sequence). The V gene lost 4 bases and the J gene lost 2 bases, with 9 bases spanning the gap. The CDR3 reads CASSSPGTYNEQFF. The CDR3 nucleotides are TGTGCCAGCAGTTCCCCGGGCACCTACAATGAGCAGTTCTTC.

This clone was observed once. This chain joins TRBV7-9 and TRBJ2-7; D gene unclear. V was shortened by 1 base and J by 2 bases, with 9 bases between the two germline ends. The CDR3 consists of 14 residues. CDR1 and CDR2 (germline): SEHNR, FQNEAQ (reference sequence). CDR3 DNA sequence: TGTGCCAGCAGCTTAGTGGACGGAACCTACGAGCAGTACTTC. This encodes CASSLVDGTYEQYF.

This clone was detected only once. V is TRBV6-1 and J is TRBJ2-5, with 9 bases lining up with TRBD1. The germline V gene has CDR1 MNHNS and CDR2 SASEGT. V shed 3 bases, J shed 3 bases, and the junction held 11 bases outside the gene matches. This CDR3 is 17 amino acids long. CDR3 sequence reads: CASSDRYAGDREETQYF. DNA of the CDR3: TGTGCCAGCAGTGATAGGTACGCGGGGGACAGGGAAGAGACCCAGTACTTC.

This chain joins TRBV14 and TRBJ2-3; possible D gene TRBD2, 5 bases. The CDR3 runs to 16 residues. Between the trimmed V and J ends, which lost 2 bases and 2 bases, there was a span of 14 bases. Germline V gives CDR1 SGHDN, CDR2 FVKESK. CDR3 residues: CASSQRAEAFTDTQYF. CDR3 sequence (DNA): TGTGCCAGCAGCCAAAGAGCGGAAGCCTTCACAGATACGCAGTATTTT.

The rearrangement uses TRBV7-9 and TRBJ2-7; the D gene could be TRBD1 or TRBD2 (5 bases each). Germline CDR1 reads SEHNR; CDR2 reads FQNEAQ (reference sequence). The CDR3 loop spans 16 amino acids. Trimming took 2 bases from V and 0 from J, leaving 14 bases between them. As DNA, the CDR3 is TGTGCCAGCAGCTTAATACGGGGCTTATACTCCTACGAGCAGTACTTC. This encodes CASSLIRGLYSYEQYF. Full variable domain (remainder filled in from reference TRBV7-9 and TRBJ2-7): DTGVSQNPRHKITKRGQNVTFRCDPISEHNRLYWYRQTLGQGPEFLTYFQNEAQLEKSRLLSDRFSAERPKGSFSTLEIQRTEQGDSAMYLCASSLIRGLYSYEQYFGPGTRLTVT.